This T cell receptor beta chain was profiled in a study of T cell changes during pregnancy in multiple sclerosis (dated by TCRdb to between 2018 and 2020). Study-wide context: The study looked at changes in the T cell repertoire across pregnancy in women with multiple sclerosis.

The CDR3 sequence holds 16 residues, the cysteine and phenylalanine included. Only CDR3 DNA is held: 48 bases, read in frame from base 1. From a lookup of the germline V gene, CDR1 and CDR2 are SNHLY and FYNNEI. Trimming costs V 2 bases and J 8 bases, and their ends lie 19 bases apart. About this clone: Which antigen it targets is not known. No base quality values were provided; no much bigger clone lies one nucleotide off.

Libraries were prepared through the immunoSEQ multiplex PCR assay. As stored in TCRdb, this immuneACCESS dataset retains in-frame rearrangements with V and J assigned. A fraction of the clones does not appear; measured against another copy, unresolved V genes explain less than half of the discrepancy, and the remainder lacks a known reason. The sample table contains about 80,000 clones; only one count was recorded for over 85% of them. Roughly 0.9% of the sample is in the top ten clones. The receptor was isolated from a female donor in good health, enrolled as a control in a pregnancy study. This sequence uses TRBV2 and TRBJ2-1; the D gene is perhaps TRBD1, from 5 matching bases. Sequencing was performed on peripheral blood, taken in the second trimester of pregnancy. The DNA is as follows: TGTGCCAGCAGTGAAAGGGGTCCCTTCAGTCGCGATGAGCAGTTCTTC. Translated, this is CASSERGPFSRDEQFF.